This is a list of T cell receptor beta chains from one sample in a study of blood T cell repertoires in COVID-19. Only in-frame clones appear in the TCRdb table, and some are missing; sequencing was by immunoSEQ multiplex PCR. The table records approximately 200,000 clones, roughly 80% of them present only once. The specimen sequenced was peripheral blood. The receptors here all came from a man aged 55-75 years with active or convalescent COVID-19. The CDR3 runs from the conserved cysteine through the conserved F or W.

TRBJ2-5 | TRBV19 | CASSRITGFQETQYF
TRBJ2-3 | TRBV9 | CASSPLRREWDTQYF
TRBJ2-1 | TRBV5-1 | CASSLAPGSSYNEQFF
TRBJ1-1 | TRBV6-5 | CASSLGEGNEAFF
TRBJ2-7 | TRBV9 | CASSVSRATYEQYF
TRBJ1-2 | TRBV7-9 | CASRLWMGQGVPGGYTF
TRBJ1-6 | TRBV12-3/TRBV12-4 | CASTLGWNSPLHF
TRBJ2-5 | TRBV19 | CASSTGLAGQETQYF
TRBJ2-5 | TRBV3-1/TRBV3-2 | CASHHPGQGETQYF
TRBJ2-2 | TRBV4-1 | CASSHSTSGRGTGELFF
TRBJ2-2 | TRBV19 | CASAALGLAGVTGELFF
TRBJ1-5 | TRBV27 | CASGLDSYSNQPQHF
TRBJ2-7 | TRBV6-5 | CASRRQGSYEQYF
TRBJ1-1 | TRBV11-2 | CASSFAGGWMGSEAFF
TRBJ2-4 | TRBV7-4 | CASRHTGGVKLAGDLAKNIQYF
TRBJ2-5 | TRBV5-6 | CASSQRHQETQYF
TRBJ2-7 | TRBV7-8 | CASSPPGGLGYEQYF
TRBJ1-2 | TRBV3-1/TRBV3-2 | CASSLGSPYGYTF
TRBJ2-1 | TRBV15 | CATSRVAGPTNEQFF
TRBJ2-3 | TRBV5-6 | CASSLGPLAGGTDTQYF
TRBJ1-4 | TRBV5-6 | CASSSRGPSPSFNEKLFF
TRBJ2-7 | TRBV5-4 | CASSSPGTGGGEQYF
TRBJ2-3 | TRBV28 | CASSYRPPGTDTQYF
TRBJ1-2 | TRBV7-2 | CASSVSGSDGYTF
TRBJ1-2 | TRBV7-2 | CASSLGGLGLYGYTF
TRBJ2-7 | TRBV28 | CASSSGISTTDEQYF
TRBJ2-7 | TRBV27 | CASSLGGGHWDEQYF
TRBJ2-5 | TRBV4-3 | CASSQGSQGSETQYF
TRBJ1-6 | TRBV19 | CASRLWGGPDSPLHF
TRBJ2-2 | TRBV4-3 | CASSQDYATGELFF
TRBJ1-1 | TRBV6-5 | CASNLGQALPEAFF
TRBJ2-2 | TRBV5-4 | CASSLKGAGELFF